This T cell receptor (beta chain) was sequenced for a study of blood T cell repertoires in COVID-19. Overall study context: Some COVID-19 samples were acute and others convalescent; all came from the United States, Italy and Spain. T cells, B-cell-depleted T cells, or PBMCs supplied cDNA or gDNA.

Germline CDR1 and CDR2: SGDLS and YYNGEE. The V and J ends lost 0 bases and 4 bases, in that order; junction bases with no gene match: 3. The CDR3 has 15 residues. In the original analysis: Cell counts per sample came from amplifying reference gene primers. The assay was immunoSEQ multiplex PCR, and TCRdb's table has in-frame clones only and misses some. V and J calls and clone size are given by that table; D and trimming were obtained from the DNA. The sample shows 140,000 to 150,000 clones, 60% to 80% of them seen only once. The sample was peripheral blood. The receptor comes from a man aged 50 to 60 with active or convalescent COVID-19. The gene calls are TRBV9 and TRBJ2-3; 9 bases are a match to TRBD2. The CDR3 here is CASSVVGLASDTQYF. For the CDR3, the DNA is TGTGCCAGCAGCGTAGTGGGACTAGCCTCAGATACGCAGTATTTT.